This T cell receptor beta chain appears in the sequencing data of a study of tumor-infiltrating lymphocytes in primary liver carcinoma. Study at large: Measuring about 4 to 10 cm across, the tumors were staged as T1-T3 N0M0. Study findings and constraints: Tumor specimens were characterized by a significantly higher top-250-clone fraction than blood (p = 0.039).

The investigators made TCR beta cDNA from 500 ng total RNA, using a constant-region primer. The TCR beta library was amplified through three nested multiplex PCR rounds in a modified ARM-PCR procedure. Amplification in the first two PCR rounds was performed using TRBV1-TRBV30 forward primers and a C-beta reverse primer for roughly 9 cycles each. TCRdb re-derived calls from the multiplex PCR reads in MiXCR, one entry per CDR3 protein. This table has approximately 190,000 distinct CDR3 sequences, just under 85% appearing once. This clonotype was detected only once. No antigen is known for it. Given the absence of the conserved phenylalanine or tryptophan at the CDR3 end, a read error is likely. It is unclear where the CDR3 begins or ends on the DNA, so no DNA is shown, and the CDR3 is as TCRdb lists it. Both ends counted, the CDR3 spans 12 residues. CDR1 is SQVTM, CDR2 ANQGSEA, per germline. From around 18-30 mg of unsorted bulk tissue, DNA and RNA were co-extracted together. Donors were untreated and chronically infected with HBV.

The receptor was isolated from a man aged 35-49 years with primary liver carcinoma and hepatitis B virus infection. Input material: tumor tissue from primary liver carcinoma. The rearrangement links TRBV29-1 to TRBJ2-6. The CDR3 is CSVDSGANLLSC.